This T cell receptor beta chain stems from a study of Graves' ophthalmopathy and Graves' hyperthyroidism. RNA transcripts yielded amplified TCR beta CDR3 regions. Second-round multiplex PCR came after first-round RT-PCR with HTBI primers. TCRdb processed the multiplex PCR reads anew with MiXCR; each CDR3 protein has one entry. There are approximately 540,000 distinct CDR3 sequences in the sample; less than 45% occur only once, and about 4.2% lies in the top ten. Overall study findings and caveats: It was with 70.59% sensitivity and almost 75% specificity that the model predicted ophthalmopathy progression.

Germline V CDR1 and CDR2: SGHTA, FQGNSA. Germline trimming cut 5 bases from V and 3 bases from J; bases unmatched to any gene: 12. The CDR3 is made up of 16 amino acids. A word on this clonotype: Its matching antigen is unknown.

This chain joins TRBV7-2 and TRBJ2-7; 8 bases match TRBD2. Sequenced sample: peripheral blood or thyroid tissue (not recorded which). The TCR sequence derives from an adult man with Graves' hyperthyroidism. CDR3 DNA: TGTGCCAGCAGCGGTCCCGGGACGCGGGGGGACTACGAGCAGTACTTC. This gives the protein CASSGPGTRGDYEQYF.